This T cell receptor (beta chain) derives from a study of cytomegalovirus exposure and HLA in healthy donors. Study conclusions and caveats: Analyses of presence/absence relied on an assumption of roughly uniform sequencing depth across donors. Most TCR beta V segments were productive about 90% or about 30% of the time in an earlier analysis. Many donors shared some public TCRs, even though most TCR sequences were rare. Later analysis revealed greater clonal expansion in HLA-associated TCR beta chains than in equally common others.

A note on this clone: The antigen is undetermined.

With 60 Vbeta and 13 Jbeta primers, the PCR was carried out. Sequencing used immunoSEQ multiplex PCR; TCRdb keeps in-frame clones, though not all of them. The sample yields roughly 120,000 clones, roughly 80% seen once. Deletions cut 3 bases from V and 6 bases from J, with 6 bases between. Germline assignment: CDR1 MGHRA and CDR2 YSYEKL. The CDR3 is 12 residues long. The chain couples TRBV4-1 to TRBJ2-1, with D uncertain. The sequence was obtained from a man aged 25-45 years in good health and CMV-seronegative. Sequencing was carried out using PBMCs. The CDR3 region has the DNA TGCGCCAGCAGCCAGTTTAGCAATGAGCAGTTCTTC. Protein product: CASSQFSNEQFF.